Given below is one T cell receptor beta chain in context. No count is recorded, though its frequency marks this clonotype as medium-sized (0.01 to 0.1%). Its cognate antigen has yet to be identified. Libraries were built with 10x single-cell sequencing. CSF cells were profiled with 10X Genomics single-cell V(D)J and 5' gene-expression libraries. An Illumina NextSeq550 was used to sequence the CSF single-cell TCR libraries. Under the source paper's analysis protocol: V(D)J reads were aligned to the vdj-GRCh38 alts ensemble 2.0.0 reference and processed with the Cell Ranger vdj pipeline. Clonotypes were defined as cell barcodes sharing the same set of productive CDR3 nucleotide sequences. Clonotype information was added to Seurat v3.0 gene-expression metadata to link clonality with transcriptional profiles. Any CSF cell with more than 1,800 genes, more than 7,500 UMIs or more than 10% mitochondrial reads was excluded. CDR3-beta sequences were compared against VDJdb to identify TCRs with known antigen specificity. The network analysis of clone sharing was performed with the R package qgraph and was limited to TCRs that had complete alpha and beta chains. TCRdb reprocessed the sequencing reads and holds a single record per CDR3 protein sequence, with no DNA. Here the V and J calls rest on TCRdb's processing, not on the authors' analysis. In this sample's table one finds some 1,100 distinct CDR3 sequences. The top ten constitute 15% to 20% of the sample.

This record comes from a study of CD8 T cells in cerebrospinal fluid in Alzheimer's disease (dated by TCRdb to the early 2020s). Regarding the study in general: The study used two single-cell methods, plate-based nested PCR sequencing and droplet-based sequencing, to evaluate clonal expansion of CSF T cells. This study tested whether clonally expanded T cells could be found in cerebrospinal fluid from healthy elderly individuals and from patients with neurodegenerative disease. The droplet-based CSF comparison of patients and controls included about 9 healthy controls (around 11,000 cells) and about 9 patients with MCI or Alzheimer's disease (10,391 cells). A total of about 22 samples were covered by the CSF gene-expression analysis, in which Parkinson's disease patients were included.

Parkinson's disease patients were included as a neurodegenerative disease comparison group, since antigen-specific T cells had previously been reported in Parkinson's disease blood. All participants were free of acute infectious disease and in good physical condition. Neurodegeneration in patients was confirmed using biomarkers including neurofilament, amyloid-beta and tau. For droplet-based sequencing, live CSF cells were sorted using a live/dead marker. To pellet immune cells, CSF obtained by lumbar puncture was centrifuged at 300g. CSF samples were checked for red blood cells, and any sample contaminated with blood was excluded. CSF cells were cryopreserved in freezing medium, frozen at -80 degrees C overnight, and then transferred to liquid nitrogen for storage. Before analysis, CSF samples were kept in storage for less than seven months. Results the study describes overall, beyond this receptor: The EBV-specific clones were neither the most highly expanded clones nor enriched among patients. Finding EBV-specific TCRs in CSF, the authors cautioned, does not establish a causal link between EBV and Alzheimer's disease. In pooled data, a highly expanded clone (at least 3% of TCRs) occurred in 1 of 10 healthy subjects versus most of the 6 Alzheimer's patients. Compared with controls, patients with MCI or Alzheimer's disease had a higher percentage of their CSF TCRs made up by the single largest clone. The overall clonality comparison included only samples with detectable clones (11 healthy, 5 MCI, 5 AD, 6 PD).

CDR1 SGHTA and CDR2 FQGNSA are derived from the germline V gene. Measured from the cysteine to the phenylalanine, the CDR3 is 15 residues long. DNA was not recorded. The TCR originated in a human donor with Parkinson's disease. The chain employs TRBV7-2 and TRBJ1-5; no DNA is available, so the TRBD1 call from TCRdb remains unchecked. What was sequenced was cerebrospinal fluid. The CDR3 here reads CASSPSDRDHQPQHF.